What follows are 23 T cell receptor beta chains derived from one specimen sequenced in a study of tumor and adjacent non-tumor tissue in lung cancer. No cell sorting was done before RNA was extracted from the tissue. Three rounds of nested PCR, following a modified ARM-PCR protocol, produced the TCRbeta library. TCRdb ran MiXCR on the multiplex PCR reads and lists one entry per CDR3 protein. The sample lists 75,000 to 100,000 distinct CDR3 sequences; about 67% were seen once. The sequenced sample consisted of lung tumor tissue. The origin of the receptors is a man between 60 and 75 years old with non-small cell lung cancer.

This clonotype appeared a single time. An end of the junction does not agree with germline; a read error may underlie this. The chain's CDR3 is CDSSEAPPGHLF. The CDR3 DNA is TGTGACAGCAGTGAAGCACCCCCGGGACACCTCTTC. The chain links TRBV6-1 to TRBJ1-2; weak D call: TRBD1 (6 bases). CDR3 size: 12 residues. CDR1 and CDR2 (germline): MNHNS, SASEGT.

The genes are TRBV5-1 and TRBJ2-5; D remains unclear. Trimming stripped 4 bases from V and 3 bases from J, with 19 bases between. This CDR3 is built from 16 residues. Per the germline V gene, CDR1 is SGHRS and CDR2 is YFSETQ. CDR3 region: CASSMVGAPLKETQYF. The CDR3 nucleotides read TGCGCCAGCAGCATGGTAGGAGCGCCGCTTAAAGAGACCCAGTACTTC.

This chain uses TRBV4-3 with TRBJ2-1; D possibly corresponds to TRBD1 (6 bases). The CDR3 runs 15 residues. Per germline, CDR1 LGHNA and CDR2 YSLEER. V lost 10 bases and J 8 bases, leaving 24 bases between the germline ends. CDR3 region: CANRQEGVGGDEQFF. In DNA form, the CDR3 reads TGCGCCAACAGACAAGAGGGGGTTGGTGGCGATGAGCAGTTCTTC.

This clonotype was observed a handful of times. V and J are TRBV7-2 and TRBJ2-7; TRBD1 aligns across 9 bases. Germline lookup yields CDR1 SGHTA and CDR2 FQGNSA. The CDR3 totals 14 residues. V shed 3 bases and J 6 bases; nucleotides not matched to a gene: 6. The CDR3 region has the DNA TGTGCCAGCAGCTTCACGGGACAGGGTGGCGAGCAGTACTTC. Translated: CASSFTGQGGEQYF.

The chain combines TRBV5-1 with TRBJ2-7; D may correspond to TRBD1 or TRBD2 (5 bases each). The ends were cut back, 4 bases at V and 4 bases at J, with 18 bases in the middle. The CDR3 runs 15 residues. In germline, CDR1 is SGHRS, CDR2 YFSETQ. The CDR3 bases are TGCGCCAGCAGCACTGGGGACGGTACACAGTACGAGCAGTACTTC. This encodes CASSTGDGTQYEQYF.

This clonotype was detected ten times or more. This chain joins TRBV20-1 and TRBJ2-3; D is possibly TRBD2 (6 bases). Germline CDR1 and CDR2: DFQATT and SNEGSKA (reference sequence). The CDR3 has 14 amino acids. Trimming stripped 5 bases from V and 4 bases from J, with 16 bases between. The CDR3 loop reads CSASGTADADTQYF. CDR3 DNA sequence: TGCAGTGCTTCCGGGACTGCGGACGCAGATACGCAGTATTTT.

Ten or more counts support this clonotype. The chain couples TRBV6-5 to TRBJ1-1, with 12 positions matching TRBD1. Germline values: CDR1 MNHEY, CDR2 SVGAGI. CDR3 length equals 13 residues. Trimming removed 8 bases from V and 7 bases from J; junction bases left unmatched: 5. The CDR3 is CASGDRGRSEAFF. CDR3 bases: TGTGCCAGCGGGGACAGGGGGCGAAGTGAAGCTTTCTTT.

A remark on this clonotype: A read error may be the cause here, since a much bigger clone is one base away. The CDR3 region is CSVLASGNIIYF. DNA of the CDR3: TGCAGCGTTTTAGCCTCTGGAAACATCATATATTTT. The J gene is TRBJ1-3, the V gene TRBV29-1; unclear D gene. Germline-derived CDR1 and CDR2 are SQVTM and ANQGSEA. The CDR3 is made up of 12 amino acids.

This clonotype was picked up many times. The gene calls are TRBV6-2 or TRBV6-3 and TRBJ2-1; D is uncertain. V gave up 2 bases and J gave up 0 bases, with 11 bases separating them. Germline V gives CDR1 MNHEY, CDR2 SVGEGT. CDR3 length: 16 amino acids. CDR3 amino acids: CASSYVMISSYNEQFF. The CDR3, as DNA: TGTGCCAGCAGTTACGTCATGATTAGCTCCTACAATGAGCAGTTCTTC.

In the case of this clonotype: Since no conserved phenylalanine or tryptophan closes the CDR3, a read error is the likely cause. The chain has TRBV11-2 and TRBJ2-5, with D perhaps TRBD2 (5 bases). From germline, CDR1 is SGHAT and CDR2 FQNNGV. CDR3 size: 15 residues. The CDR3 here is CANSLVPPGGKIQYL. DNA of the CDR3: TGTGCCAACAGCTTAGTCCCCCCAGGAGGAAAGATCCAGTACTTG.

There are many counts of this clonotype. The chain carries TRBV7-9 and TRBJ2-1; 7 bases line up with TRBD2. Trimming at V came to 1 base and at J to 6 bases, leaving 3 bases not matched to a gene. This CDR3 is 14 amino acids long. CDR1 and CDR2 (germline): SEHNR, FQNEAQ (reference sequence). The CDR3 nucleotides read TGTGCCAGCAGCTTAGTGGCGGGAGCCAATGAGCAGTTCTTC. Residues: CASSLVAGANEQFF.

The J gene is TRBJ2-7, the V gene TRBV18; D ambiguous. The CDR3 consists of 12 residues. The V end was cut by 9 bases, the J end by 6 bases, with 15 bases between. The germline gives CDR1 KGHSH, CDR2 LQKENI. DNA of the CDR3: TGTGCCAGATCGTTCGCACAATCCGAGCAGTACTTC. Amino acid sequence: CARSFAQSEQYF.

Comment on this clonotype: The junction departs from germline at one end; a sequencing error may be responsible. The gene calls are TRBV6-1 and TRBJ2-1, with 14 bases identical to TRBD2. CDR1 and CDR2 from the germline V gene are MNHNS and SASEGT. This CDR3 is 16 amino acids long. The CDR3 region is CVSSYRGTSGSDERFF. CDR3 sequence (DNA): TGTGTCAGCAGTTACAGGGGGACTAGCGGGAGCGATGAGCGGTTCTTC.

This clonotype was picked up a small number of times. One end of the junction varies from germline; a read error may be responsible. The chain carries TRBV20-1 and TRBJ1-4; TRBD1 aligns across 7 bases. This CDR3 is 14 amino acids long. Germline V lookup: CDR1 DFQATT, CDR2 SNEGSKA (reference sequence). CDR3 residues: CGAGGTGVNEKLFF. The DNA of the CDR3 is TGCGGTGCGGGAGGAACAGGGGTAAATGAAAAACTGTTTTTT.

This clonotype was picked up a small number of times. A much larger clonotype is one base distant, so this may be a read error. V usage is TRBV12-3 or TRBV12-4 and J usage is TRBJ2-3; D is possibly TRBD2 (8 bases). The CDR3 is 19 residues long. V lost 7 bases and J lost 0, with 26 bases in between. The DNA of the CDR3 is TGTGCCAGCACCGACTCGGGGGGGGCAGGGGGATGGAGCACAGATACGCAGTATTTT. Amino acids: CASTDSGGAGGWSTDTQYF.

This clonotype was detected only once. A much larger clone lies a single base off, so this may be a read error. The rearrangement joins TRBV20-1 to TRBJ2-2; either TRBD1 or TRBD2 may fit D (5 bases each). Germline V gene lookup returns CDR1 DFQATT and CDR2 SNEGSKA (reference sequence). The CDR3 length is 15 residues. The CDR3 loop reads CTAPERGRDTGELFF. DNA for the CDR3: TGCACTGCACCCGAGAGGGGTAGGGACACCGGGGAGCTGTTTTTT.

Concerning this clonotype itself: This may be a read error: a much more frequent sequence differs by one nucleotide. No conserved phenylalanine or tryptophan ends this CDR3, so it is likely a read error. The chain uses TRBV24-1 and TRBJ2-1, with TRBD2 as a possible D gene (6 bases). The CDR3 has 14 amino acids. Trimming stripped 7 bases from V and 3 bases from J, with 12 bases between. Germline-derived CDR1 and CDR2 are KGHDR and SFDVKD. Here the CDR3 reads CATRGPGSYNEQFL. For the CDR3, the DNA is TGTGCCACCAGAGGCCCCGGGAGCTACAATGAGCAGTTCTTA.

About this clonotype itself: One end of the junction fails to match germline, which may point to a read error. V usage is TRBV20-1 and J usage is TRBJ2-5, with 7 bases lining up with TRBD2. This CDR3 spans 16 amino acids. The germline V gene encodes CDR1 DFQATT and CDR2 SNEGSKA (reference sequence). The CDR3, as DNA: TGTAGTGCTAGTTCCGCCCTAGCGGAAAGACGAGAGACCCAGTACTTC. It codes for CSASSALAERRETQYF.

This clonotype was observed a single time. The conserved phenylalanine or tryptophan normally closing the CDR3 is absent here, so this likely arose from a read error. Because the CDR3's place on the DNA is in doubt, the DNA is left out and the CDR3 is given as listed by TCRdb. This CDR3 reads CASSQGQGPAAGELFC. V and J are TRBV4-1 and TRBJ2-2; the table's D gene call, TRBD2, was not cross checked with the DNA. The CDR3 spans 16 amino acids, including both terminal residues. Germline loops: CDR1 MGHRA, CDR2 YSYEKL.

A word on this clonotype: Sequence at one end of the junction differs from germline and may be a read error. V gene TRBV5-4 combines with J gene TRBJ2-5, with D hard to call. The germline CDR1 and CDR2 sequences are SGHNT and YYREEE (reference sequence). CDR3 size: 14 residues. The CDR3 DNA follows: TGTGCCAACAGCGTATCCGTGACATTAGAGACCCAGTACTTC. Residues: CANSVSVTLETQYF.

This clonotype came up a few times. A much larger clone is a single base away; this may be a read error. The CDR3 sequence is CASSMRRGPSYEQYF. For the CDR3, the DNA is TGTGCCAGCAGTATGCGGCGAGGGCCCTCCTACGAGCAGTACTTC. This chain connects TRBV6-1 to TRBJ2-7, with a weak D call TRBD2 (5 bases). The CDR3 is made up of 15 amino acids. Germline V lookup: CDR1 MNHNS, CDR2 SASEGT. V lost 5 bases to trimming and J lost 0 bases, with 14 bases between them.

With regard to this clonotype: Mismatch with germline at one junction end may stem from a read error. The chain recombines TRBV6-2 or TRBV6-3 with TRBJ2-1, with a possible D match to TRBD1 (6 bases). The CDR3 has 11 residues. Per the germline V gene, CDR1 is MNHEY and CDR2 is SVGEGT. CDR3 bases: TGTGCCATCTCCAGGGACAATGAGCAGTTCTTT. Its translation: CAISRDNEQFF.

As to this clonotype: The CDR3 does not end in the conserved phenylalanine or tryptophan, so this is likely a read error. The DNA is omitted, as the CDR3 cannot be located on it reliably, and the CDR3 follows TCRdb's listing. The rearrangement uses TRBV4-1 and TRBJ2-1; the listed D gene, TRBD1, was not tested against the DNA. Germline CDR1 MGHRA, CDR2 YSYEKL. The CDR3 is made up of 12 amino acids, end residues included. CDR3 in amino acids: CTSSQDEDIPFL.